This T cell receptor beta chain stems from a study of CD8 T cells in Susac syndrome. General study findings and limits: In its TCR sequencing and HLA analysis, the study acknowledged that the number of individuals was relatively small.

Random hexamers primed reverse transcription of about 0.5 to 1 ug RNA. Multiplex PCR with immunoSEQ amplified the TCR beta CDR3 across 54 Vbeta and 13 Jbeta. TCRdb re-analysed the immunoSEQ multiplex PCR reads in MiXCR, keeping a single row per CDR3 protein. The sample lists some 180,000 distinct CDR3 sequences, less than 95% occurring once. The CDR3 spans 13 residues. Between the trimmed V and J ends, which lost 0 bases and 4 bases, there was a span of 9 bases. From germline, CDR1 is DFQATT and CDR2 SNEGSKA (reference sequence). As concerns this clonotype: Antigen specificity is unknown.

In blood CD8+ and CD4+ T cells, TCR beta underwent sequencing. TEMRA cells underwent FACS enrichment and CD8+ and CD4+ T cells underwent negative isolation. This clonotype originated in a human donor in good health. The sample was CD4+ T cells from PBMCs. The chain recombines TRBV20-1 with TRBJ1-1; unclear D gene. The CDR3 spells CSAREGGRTEAFF. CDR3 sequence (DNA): TGCAGTGCTAGAGAGGGAGGGCGCACTGAAGCTTTCTTT.